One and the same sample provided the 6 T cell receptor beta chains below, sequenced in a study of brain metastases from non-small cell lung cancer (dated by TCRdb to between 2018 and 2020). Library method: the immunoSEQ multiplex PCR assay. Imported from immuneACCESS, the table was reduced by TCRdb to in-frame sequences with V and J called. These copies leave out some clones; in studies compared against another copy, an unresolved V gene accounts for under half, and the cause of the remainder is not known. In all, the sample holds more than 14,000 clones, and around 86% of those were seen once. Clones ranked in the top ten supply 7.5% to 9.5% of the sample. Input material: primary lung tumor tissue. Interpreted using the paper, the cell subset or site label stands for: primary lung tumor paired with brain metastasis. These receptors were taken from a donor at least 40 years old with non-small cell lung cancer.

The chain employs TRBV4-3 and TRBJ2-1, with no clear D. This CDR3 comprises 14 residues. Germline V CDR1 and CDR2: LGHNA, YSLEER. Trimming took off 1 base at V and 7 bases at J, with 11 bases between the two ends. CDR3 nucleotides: TGCGCCAGCAGCCAAGTGAAGAGAGTAAATGAGCAGTTCTTC. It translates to CASSQVKRVNEQFF.

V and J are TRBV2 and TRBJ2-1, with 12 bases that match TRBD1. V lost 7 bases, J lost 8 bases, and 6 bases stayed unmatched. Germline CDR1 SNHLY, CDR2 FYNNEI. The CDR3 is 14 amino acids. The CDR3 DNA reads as TGTGCCAGCAAAGGGACAGGGGGCGGGTATGAGCAGTTCTTC. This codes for CASKGTGGGYEQFF.

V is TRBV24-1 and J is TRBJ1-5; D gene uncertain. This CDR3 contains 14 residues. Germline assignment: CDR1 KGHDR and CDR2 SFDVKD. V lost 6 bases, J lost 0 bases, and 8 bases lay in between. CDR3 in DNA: TGTGCCACCAGTAAGGTAGATAGCAATCAGCCCCAGCATTTT. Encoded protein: CATSKVDSNQPQHF.

The CDR3 loop reads CASSPWTGANYGYTF. In nucleotides, the CDR3 is TGTGCCAGTAGTCCCTGGACAGGGGCCAACTATGGCTACACCTTC. The genes are TRBV19 and TRBJ1-2, with 9 bases matching TRBD1. V lost 5 bases to trimming and J lost 2 bases; unmatched junction nucleotides: 6. CDR3 length: 15 residues. Germline V gene data show CDR1 as LNHDA and CDR2 as SQIVND (reference sequence).

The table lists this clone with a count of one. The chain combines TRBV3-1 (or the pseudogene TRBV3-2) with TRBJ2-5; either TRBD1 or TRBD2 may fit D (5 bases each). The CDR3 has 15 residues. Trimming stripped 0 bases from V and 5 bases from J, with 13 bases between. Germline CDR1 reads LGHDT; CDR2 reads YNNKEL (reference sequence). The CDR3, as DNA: TGTGCCAGCAGCCAAGAAGGGACCCTCGGGGAGACCCAGTACTTC. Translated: CASSQEGTLGETQYF.

CDR3: CASRGLAGGPETQYF. The CDR3 DNA reads as TGCGCCAGCAGAGGACTAGCGGGGGGGCCAGAGACCCAGTACTTC. The genes are TRBV5-1 and TRBJ2-5; TRBD2 agrees at 15 bases. CDR3 length: 15 amino acids. Germline V CDR1 and CDR2: SGHRS, YFSETQ. J was trimmed by 4 bases and V by 5 bases; bases with no gene match: 3.